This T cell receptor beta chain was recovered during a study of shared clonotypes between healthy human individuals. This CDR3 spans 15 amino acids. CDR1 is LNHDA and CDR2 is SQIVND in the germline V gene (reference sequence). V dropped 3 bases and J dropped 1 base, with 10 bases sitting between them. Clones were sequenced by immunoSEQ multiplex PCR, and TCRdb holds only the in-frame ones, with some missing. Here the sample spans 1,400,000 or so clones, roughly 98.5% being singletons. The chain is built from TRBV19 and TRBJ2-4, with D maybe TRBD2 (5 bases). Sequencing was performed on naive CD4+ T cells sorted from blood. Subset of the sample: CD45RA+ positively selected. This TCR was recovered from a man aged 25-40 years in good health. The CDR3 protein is CASSMLGEAKNIQYF. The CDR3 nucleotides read TGTGCCAGTAGTATGCTTGGGGAGGCCAAAAACATTCAGTACTTC. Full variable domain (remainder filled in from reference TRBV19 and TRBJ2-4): DGGITQSPKYLFRKEGQNVTLSCEQNLNHDAMYWYRQDPGQGLRLIYYSQIVNDFQKGDIAEGYSVSREKKESFPLTVTSAQKNPTAFYLCASSMLGEAKNIQYFGAGTRLSVL.